This T cell receptor (beta chain) stems from a study of blood T cell repertoires in COVID-19. Trimming took 4 bases from V and 3 from J; bases not matched to a gene: 9. CDR1 is SGHNT, CDR2 YYREEE, per germline (reference sequence). The length of the CDR3 is 15 residues. Method: immunoSEQ multiplex PCR; TCRdb's copy keeps in-frame clones and lacks some. The top ten hold 9.5% to 15% of the sample, which has fewer than 300,000 clones, roughly 90% seen once. V usage is TRBV5-4 and J usage is TRBJ2-7, with 8 bases that match TRBD2. This receptor was taken from a woman aged 25 to 45 with COVID-19, enrolled during active disease. Sample: peripheral blood. The CDR3 reads CASSGTSSGHYEQYF. The CDR3 DNA follows: TGTGCCAGCAGCGGGACTAGTTCGGGACACTACGAGCAGTACTTC.